This TCR beta chain originates from a study of CD8 T cells in ankylosing spondylitis. Study observations and caveats: Characteristic of ankylosing spondylitis blood, it appeared, was a TCR beta motif comprising about eight highly homologous variants.

MiXCR, run by TCRdb on the 5' RACE reads, gives a single entry per CDR3 protein. The sample records about 840,000 distinct CDR3 sequences, approximately 12% being singletons. On this clonotype: What it binds is not known.

This CDR3 spans 15 amino acids. Looked up from germline, CDR1 is DFQATT and CDR2 is SNEGSKA (reference sequence). The J segment lost 4 bases and the V segment lost 0 bases, leaving 7 bases of the junction unmatched. The chain has TRBV20-1 and TRBJ2-3; 7 bases agree with TRBD2. Sequenced material: blood, either unsorted or a sorted T cell fraction (not recorded which). This TCR derives from a male donor with ankylosing spondylitis. The CDR3 here is CSARDRLAGADTQYF. As DNA, the CDR3 is TGCAGTGCTAGAGATCGACTAGCCGGGGCAGATACGCAGTATTTT.